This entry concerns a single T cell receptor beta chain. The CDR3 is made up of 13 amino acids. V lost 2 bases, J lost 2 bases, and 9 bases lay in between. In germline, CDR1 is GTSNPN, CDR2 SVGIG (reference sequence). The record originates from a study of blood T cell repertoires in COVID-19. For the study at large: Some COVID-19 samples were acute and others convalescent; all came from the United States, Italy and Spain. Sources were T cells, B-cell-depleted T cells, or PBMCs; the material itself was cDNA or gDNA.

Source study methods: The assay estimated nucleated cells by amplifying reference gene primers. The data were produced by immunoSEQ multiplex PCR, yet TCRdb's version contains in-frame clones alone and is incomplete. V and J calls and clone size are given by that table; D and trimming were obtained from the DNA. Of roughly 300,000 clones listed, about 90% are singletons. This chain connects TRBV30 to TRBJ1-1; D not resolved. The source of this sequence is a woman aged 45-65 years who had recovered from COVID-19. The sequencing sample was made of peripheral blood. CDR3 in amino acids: CAWSRPGNTEAFF. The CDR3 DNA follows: TGTGCCTGGAGTCGACCGGGTAACACTGAAGCTTTCTTT. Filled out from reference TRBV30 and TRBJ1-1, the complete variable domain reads SQTIHQWPATLVQPVGSPLSLECTVEGTSNPNLYWYRQAAGRGLQLLFYSVGIGQISSEVPQNLSASRPQDRQFILSSKKLLLSDSGFYLCAWSRPGNTEAFFGQGTRLTVV.